This T cell receptor beta chain was sequenced in a study of cytomegalovirus exposure and HLA in healthy donors. Overall study findings and caveats: It emerged from a later analysis that several of the most significant clusters appeared to be linked to common viral pathogens. As was reported, the HLA-A and HLA-B alleles of most subjects were accurately predicted from TCR beta sequences. There were reportedly fewer N-insertions in an Asian-associated ancestry cluster than the approximately 700-donor mean, in a later analysis.

In the case of this clone: Its specificity is not known.

In the PCR, 60 Vbeta and 13 Jbeta primers were used. Produced via immunoSEQ multiplex PCR; TCRdb's table is partial and in-frame only. This sample has about 170,000 clones, with 73% found just once. The CDR3 length is 16 residues. The germline V and J ends were trimmed by 0 bases and 0 bases, with 10 bases remaining between them. The V gene's germline CDR1 is LGHNA and CDR2 YSLEER. Source material: PBMCs. This clonotype was obtained from a woman aged 18-30 years in good health and CMV-seropositive. This rearrangement joins TRBV4-3 to TRBJ2-3; the D gene is possibly TRBD1 (6 bases). Here the CDR3 DNA reads TGCGCCAGCAGCCAAGATAGAGGGGGAAGCACAGATACGCAGTATTTT. Protein sequence: CASSQDRGGSTDTQYF.